This section outlines one T cell receptor (beta chain) sequence together with its context. What it binds is not known. These data are taken from a study of vaccination and CD4 T cells after COVID-19. Treatment given: approximately 9-day PBMC culture with coronavirus spike peptide pools or control peptides (ViraFEST assay). Sequenced with the Oncomine TCR Beta short-read assay was DNA taken from cultured CD4+ T cells. TCRdb called the PCR reads again in MiXCR, with one record for every CDR3 protein. The sample contains fewer than 7,000 distinct CDR3 sequences, around 69% of which appear only once. The CDR3 sequence is 17 residues long. V gave up 5 bases and J gave up 10 bases; unmatched junction bases: 16. CDR1 is KGHDR, CDR2 SFDVKD, per germline.

This clonotype originated in a human donor who had recovered from COVID-19. Sequencing was done on a sample of CD4+ T cells from blood, cultured in vitro. This rearrangement joins TRBV24-1 to TRBJ2-1; 10 positions match TRBD1. The CDR3 here is CATSGDFSGTGVREQFF. Here the CDR3 DNA reads TGTGCCACCAGTGGGGATTTCTCCGGGACAGGGGTCAGGGAGCAGTTCTTC.